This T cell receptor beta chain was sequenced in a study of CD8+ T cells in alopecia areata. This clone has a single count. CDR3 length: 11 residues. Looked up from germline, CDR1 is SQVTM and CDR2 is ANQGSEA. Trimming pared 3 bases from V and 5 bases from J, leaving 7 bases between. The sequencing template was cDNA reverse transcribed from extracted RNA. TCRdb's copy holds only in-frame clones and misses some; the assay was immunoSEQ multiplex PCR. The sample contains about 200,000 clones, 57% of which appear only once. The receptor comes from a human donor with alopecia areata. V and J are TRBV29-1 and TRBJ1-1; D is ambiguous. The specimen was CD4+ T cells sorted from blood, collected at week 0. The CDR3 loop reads CSVDPGTEAFF. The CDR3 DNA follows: TGCAGCGTTGACCCGGGGACTGAAGCTTTCTTT.